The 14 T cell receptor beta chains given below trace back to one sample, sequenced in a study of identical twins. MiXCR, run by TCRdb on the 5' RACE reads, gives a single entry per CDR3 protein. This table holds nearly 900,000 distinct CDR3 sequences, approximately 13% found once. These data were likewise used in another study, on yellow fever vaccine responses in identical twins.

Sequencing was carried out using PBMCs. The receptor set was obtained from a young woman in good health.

CDR3 sequence (DNA): TGTGCCAGTAGCGGACAGGTTGATAGCAATCAGCCCCAGCATTTT. Translating gives CASSGQVDSNQPQHF. The chain employs TRBV19 and TRBJ1-5; 7 bases align to TRBD1. Per the germline V gene, CDR1 is LNHDA and CDR2 is SQIVND (reference sequence). The CDR3 spans 15 residues. The V segment lost 6 bases and the J segment 0 bases; nucleotides outside the gene matches: 5.

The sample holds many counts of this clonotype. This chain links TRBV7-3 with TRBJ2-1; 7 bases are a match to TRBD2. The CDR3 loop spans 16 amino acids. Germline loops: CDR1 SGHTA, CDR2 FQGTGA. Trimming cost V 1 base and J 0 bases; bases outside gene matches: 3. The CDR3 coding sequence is TGTGCCAGCAGCTTAATGGGCGGGAGCTCCTACAATGAGCAGTTCTTC. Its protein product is CASSLMGGSSYNEQFF.

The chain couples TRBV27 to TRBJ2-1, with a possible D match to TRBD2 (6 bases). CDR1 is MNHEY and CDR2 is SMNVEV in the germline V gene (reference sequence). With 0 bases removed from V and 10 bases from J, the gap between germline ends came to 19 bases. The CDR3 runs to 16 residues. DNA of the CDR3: TGTGCCAGCAGTTTATCGGTTCGGCGACTAGTCCGCGAGCAGTTCTTC. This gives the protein CASSLSVRRLVREQFF.

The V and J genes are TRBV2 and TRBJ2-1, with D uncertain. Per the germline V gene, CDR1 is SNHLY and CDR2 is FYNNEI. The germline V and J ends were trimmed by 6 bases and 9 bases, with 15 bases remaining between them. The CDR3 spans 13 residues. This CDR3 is CASSPLEKSEQFF. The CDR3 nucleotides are TGTGCCAGCAGCCCCTTGGAAAAGAGTGAGCAGTTCTTC.

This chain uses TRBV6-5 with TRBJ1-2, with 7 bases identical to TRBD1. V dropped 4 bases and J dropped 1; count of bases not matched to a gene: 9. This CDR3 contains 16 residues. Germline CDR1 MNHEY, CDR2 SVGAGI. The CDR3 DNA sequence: TGTGCCAGCAGTTCCCCCCGCCGGGACAGTAACTATGGCTACACCTTC. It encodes CASSSPRRDSNYGYTF.

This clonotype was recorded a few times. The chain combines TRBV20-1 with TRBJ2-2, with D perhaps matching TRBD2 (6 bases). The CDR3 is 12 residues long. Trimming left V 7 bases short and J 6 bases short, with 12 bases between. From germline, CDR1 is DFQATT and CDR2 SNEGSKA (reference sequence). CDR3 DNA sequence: TGCAGTGTCGGGAGCGGGCCCGGGGAGCTGTTTTTT. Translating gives CSVGSGPGELFF.

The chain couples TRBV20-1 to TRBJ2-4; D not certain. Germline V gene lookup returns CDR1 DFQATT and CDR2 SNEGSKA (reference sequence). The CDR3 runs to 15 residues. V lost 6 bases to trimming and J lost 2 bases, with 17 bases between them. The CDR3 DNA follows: TGCAGTGCCACCACCTCCGAGACACCCAAAAACATTCAGTACTTC. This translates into CSATTSETPKNIQYF.

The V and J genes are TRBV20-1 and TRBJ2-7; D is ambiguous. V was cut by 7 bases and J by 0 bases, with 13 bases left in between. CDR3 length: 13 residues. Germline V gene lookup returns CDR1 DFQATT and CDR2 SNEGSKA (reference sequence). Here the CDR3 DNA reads TGCAGTGTCATATCCCCCCGCTCCTACGAGCAGTACTTC. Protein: CSVISPRSYEQYF.

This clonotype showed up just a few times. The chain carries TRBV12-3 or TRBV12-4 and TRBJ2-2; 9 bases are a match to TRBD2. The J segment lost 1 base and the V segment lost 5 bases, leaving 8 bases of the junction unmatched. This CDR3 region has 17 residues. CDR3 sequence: CASSTPKTSGNTGELFF. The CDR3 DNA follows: TGTGCCAGCAGTACTCCTAAGACTAGCGGGAACACCGGGGAGCTGTTTTTT.

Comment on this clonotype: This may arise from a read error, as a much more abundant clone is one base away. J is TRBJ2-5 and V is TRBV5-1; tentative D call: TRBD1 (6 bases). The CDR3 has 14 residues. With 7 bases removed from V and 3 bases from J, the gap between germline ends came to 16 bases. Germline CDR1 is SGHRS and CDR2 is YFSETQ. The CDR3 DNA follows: TGCGCCAGCGGCGAACCGGGACAAGAAGAGACCCAGTACTTC. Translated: CASGEPGQEETQYF.

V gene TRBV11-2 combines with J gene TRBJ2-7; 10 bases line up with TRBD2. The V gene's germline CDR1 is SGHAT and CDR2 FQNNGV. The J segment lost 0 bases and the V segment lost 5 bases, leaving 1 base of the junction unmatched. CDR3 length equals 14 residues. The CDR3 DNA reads TGTGCCAGCAGCACTAGCGGGAACTCCTACGAGCAGTACTTC. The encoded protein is CASSTSGNSYEQYF. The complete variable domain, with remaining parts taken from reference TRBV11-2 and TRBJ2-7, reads EAGVAQSPRYKIIEKRQSVAFWCNPISGHATLYWYQQILGQGPKLLIQFQNNGVVDDSQLPKDRFSAERLKGVDSTLKIQPAKLEDSAVYLCASSTSGNSYEQYFGPGTRLTVT.

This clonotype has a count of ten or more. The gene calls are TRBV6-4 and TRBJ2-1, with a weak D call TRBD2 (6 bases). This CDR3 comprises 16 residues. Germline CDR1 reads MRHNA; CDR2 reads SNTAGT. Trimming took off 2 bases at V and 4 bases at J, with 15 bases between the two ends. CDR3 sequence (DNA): TGTGCCAGCAGTGACGGGGGGACCCTAGGTTACAATGAGCAGTTCTTC. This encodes CASSDGGTLGYNEQFF.

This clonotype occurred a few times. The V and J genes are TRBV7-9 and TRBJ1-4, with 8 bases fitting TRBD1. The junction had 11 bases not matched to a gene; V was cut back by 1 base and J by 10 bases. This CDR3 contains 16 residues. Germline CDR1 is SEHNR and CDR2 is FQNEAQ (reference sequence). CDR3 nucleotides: TGTGCCAGCAGCTTAGAGAGGACGCGAGGACAGGGAAAACTGTTTTTT. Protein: CASSLERTRGQGKLFF.

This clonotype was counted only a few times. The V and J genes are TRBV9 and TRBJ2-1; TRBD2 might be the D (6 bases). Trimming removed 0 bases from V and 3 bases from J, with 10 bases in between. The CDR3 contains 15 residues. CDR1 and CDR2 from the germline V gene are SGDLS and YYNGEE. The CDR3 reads CASSVGLAIYNEQFF. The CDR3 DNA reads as TGTGCCAGCAGCGTAGGCCTAGCGATCTACAATGAGCAGTTCTTC.